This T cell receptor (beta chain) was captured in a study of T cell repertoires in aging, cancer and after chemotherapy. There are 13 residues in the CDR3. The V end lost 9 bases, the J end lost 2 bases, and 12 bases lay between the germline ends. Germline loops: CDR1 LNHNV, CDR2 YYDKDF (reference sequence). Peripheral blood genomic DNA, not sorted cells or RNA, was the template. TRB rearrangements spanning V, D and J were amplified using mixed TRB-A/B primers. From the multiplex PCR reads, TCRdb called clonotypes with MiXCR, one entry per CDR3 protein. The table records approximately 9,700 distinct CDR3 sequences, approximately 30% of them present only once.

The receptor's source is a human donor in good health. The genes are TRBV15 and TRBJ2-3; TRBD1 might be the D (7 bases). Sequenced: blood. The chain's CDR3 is CATRGTDTDTQYF. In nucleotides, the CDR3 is TGTGCCACTCGGGGGACAGACACAGATACGCAGTATTTT.